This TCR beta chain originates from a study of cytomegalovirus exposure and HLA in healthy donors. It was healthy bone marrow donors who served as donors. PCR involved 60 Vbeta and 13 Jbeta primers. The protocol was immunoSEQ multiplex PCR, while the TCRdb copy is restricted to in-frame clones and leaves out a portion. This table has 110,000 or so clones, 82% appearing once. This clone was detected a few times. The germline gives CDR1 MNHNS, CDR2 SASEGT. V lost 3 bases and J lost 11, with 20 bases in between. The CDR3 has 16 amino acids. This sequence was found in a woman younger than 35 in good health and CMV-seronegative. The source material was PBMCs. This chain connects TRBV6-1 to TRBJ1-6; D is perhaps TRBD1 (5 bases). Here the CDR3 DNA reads TGTGCCAGCAGTGAGGCGAACCGGGGGAATAAGACACCCCTCCACTTT. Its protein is CASSEANRGNKTPLHF.